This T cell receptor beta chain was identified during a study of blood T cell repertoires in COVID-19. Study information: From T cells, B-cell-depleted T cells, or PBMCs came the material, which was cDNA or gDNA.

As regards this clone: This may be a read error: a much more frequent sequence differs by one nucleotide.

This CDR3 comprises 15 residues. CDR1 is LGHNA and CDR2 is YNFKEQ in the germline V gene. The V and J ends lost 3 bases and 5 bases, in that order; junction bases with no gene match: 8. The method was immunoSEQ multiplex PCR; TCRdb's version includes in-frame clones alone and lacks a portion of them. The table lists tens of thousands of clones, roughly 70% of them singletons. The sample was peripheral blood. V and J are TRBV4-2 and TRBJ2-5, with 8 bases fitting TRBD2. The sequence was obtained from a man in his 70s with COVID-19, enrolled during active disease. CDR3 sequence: CASSHRGGAGETQYF. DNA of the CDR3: TGTGCCAGCAGCCATCGGGGGGGGGCGGGGGAGACCCAGTACTTC.